This entry lists 5 T cell receptor beta chains sequenced from one sample in a study of blood T cell repertoires in COVID-19. Some clones are missing from TCRdb's copy, which holds only in-frame ones; the method was immunoSEQ multiplex PCR. The sample records a few hundred thousand clones, almost 90% being singletons. Sequenced: peripheral blood. These receptors were collected from a woman between 25 and 40 years old with COVID-19, enrolled during active disease.

The chain employs TRBV28 and TRBJ2-2; the D is unclear. The CDR3 is 14 residues long. The V end was cut by 3 bases, the J end by 0 bases, with 5 bases between. Germline assignment: CDR1 MDHEN and CDR2 SYDVKM. CDR3 DNA: TGTGCCAGCAGTTTGCGCACGAACACCGGGGAGCTGTTTTTT. Translation gives CASSLRTNTGELFF.

The chain joins TRBV30 to TRBJ1-5, with 8 bases lining up with TRBD1. The V and J ends lost 3 bases and 7 bases, in that order; junction bases with no gene match: 5. There are 13 residues in the CDR3. From germline, CDR1 is GTSNPN and CDR2 SVGIG (reference sequence). CDR3 residues: CAWSGQGRQPQHF. Written as DNA, the CDR3 is TGTGCCTGGAGCGGACAGGGCCGACAGCCCCAGCATTTT.

V gene TRBV19 combines with J gene TRBJ2-1; 10 nucleotides match TRBD2. V lost 5 bases, J lost 3 bases, and 1 base stayed unmatched. Germline-derived CDR1 and CDR2 are LNHDA and SQIVND (reference sequence). This CDR3 is built from 14 residues. In nucleotides, the CDR3 is TGTGCCAGTAGTCGACTAGCGGGCTACAATGAGCAGTTCTTC. It translates to CASSRLAGYNEQFF.

This clone was seen only once. The chain combines TRBV6-6 with TRBJ1-1, with a weak D call TRBD1 (6 bases). From germline, CDR1 is MNHNY and CDR2 SVGAGI (reference sequence). V gave up 3 bases and J gave up 3 bases, with 11 bases separating them. This CDR3 comprises 14 residues. The CDR3 coding sequence is TGTGCCAGCAGTTATTCTCAGGGGTACACTGAAGCTTTCTTT. It yields the protein CASSYSQGYTEAFF.

The chain couples TRBV24-1 to TRBJ2-3, with 7 bases lining up with TRBD1. This CDR3 has 14 amino acids. In germline, CDR1 is KGHDR, CDR2 SFDVKD. V was clipped by 3 bases and J by 1 base; unmatched bases: 0. CDR3 region: CATSDDRGTDTQYF. DNA of the CDR3: TGTGCCACCAGTGATGACAGGGGCACAGATACGCAGTATTTT.